The rows below give T cell receptor beta chains drawn from one sample of a study of PD-L1 blockade in urothelial cancer. The assay was immunoSEQ multiplex PCR, and TCRdb's table has in-frame clones only and misses some. The sample has roughly 74,000 clones; roughly 87% are singletons. The sample in question was PBMCs, obtained around atezolizumab (anti-PD-L1) treatment. The source is a woman aged 70-85 years with urothelial cancer. Each CDR3 is given with its conserved first and last residue. Each record gives: clone size, D gene, J gene, V gene, CDR3 protein, CDR3 DNA. A D gene is named only where the DNA matches it firmly. Only part of the rows carry a size: once, few, many, or a class if the clone is expanded.

.	.	TRBJ2-3	TRBV7-2	CASSLGPQGGDTQYF	TGTGCCAGCAGCTTAGGACCCCAGGGGGGAGATACGCAGTATTTT
.	.	TRBJ1-3	TRBV2	CASSDAHSGNTIYF	TGTGCCAGCAGTGACGCACACTCTGGAAACACCATATATTTT
.	TRBD1	TRBJ2-5	TRBV28	CASSNGQGLSAQYF	TGTGCCAGCAGTAACGGACAGGGTTTATCGGCCCAGTACTTC
.	.	TRBJ1-5	TRBV18	CASSPGRDQPQHF	TGTGCCAGCTCACCGGGCCGAGATCAGCCCCAGCATTTT
.	.	TRBJ1-1	TRBV29-1	CSAASPGQMNTEAFF	TGCAGCGCCGCAAGTCCCGGACAGATGAACACTGAAGCTTTCTTT
.	TRBD2	TRBJ2-2	TRBV7-2	CASSLTSDTGELFF	TGTGCCAGCAGCCTGACTAGCGACACCGGGGAGCTGTTTTTT
.	.	TRBJ2-5	TRBV28	CASSSQGVQETQYF	TGTGCCAGCAGCTCACAGGGTGTCCAAGAGACCCAGTACTTC
.	.	TRBJ1-3	TRBV7-8	CASSRGRDNEGNTIYF	TGTGCCAGCAGCCGAGGGAGGGATAACGAAGGAAACACCATATATTTT
.	TRBD1	TRBJ1-3	TRBV28	CASSSPSGTGGGNTIYF	TGTGCCAGCAGTTCACCATCCGGGACAGGGGGCGGAAACACCATATATTTT
.	TRBD1	TRBJ1-2	TRBV30	CAWNGGDRTTYGYTF	TGTGCCTGGAATGGGGGGGACAGGACAACCTATGGCTACACCTTC
.	.	TRBJ1-1	TRBV6-1	CASSSGGGHTEAFF	TGTGCCAGCAGCTCGGGAGGGGGACACACTGAAGCTTTCTTT
.	.	TRBJ1-4	TRBV5-1	CASGSGAVNEKLFF	TGCGCCAGCGGTTCAGGGGCGGTAAATGAAAAACTGTTTTTT
.	TRBD2	TRBJ2-7	TRBV10-1	CASSELGTSGRYEQYF	TGCGCCAGCAGTGAACTCGGGACTAGCGGACGCTACGAGCAGTACTTC
.	TRBD2	TRBJ2-5	TRBV7-2	CASSFQGLAGGETQYF	TGTGCCAGCAGCTTTCAGGGGCTAGCGGGTGGGGAGACCCAGTACTTC
.	TRBD1	TRBJ2-7	TRBV7-9	CASSLDRGQEEQYF	TGTGCCAGCAGCTTAGACAGGGGGCAAGAGGAGCAGTACTTC
.	TRBD1	TRBJ2-7	TRBV7-7	CASSPLTPGQGSYEQYF	TGTGCCAGCAGCCCGCTAACACCGGGACAGGGATCCTACGAGCAGTACTTC
.	.	TRBJ2-7	TRBV5-1	CASSQNNYEQYF	TGCGCCAGCAGCCAGAACAACTACGAGCAGTACTTC
.	.	TRBJ2-1	TRBV2	CASSPLAVFNEQFF	TGTGCCAGCAGTCCCTTAGCGGTATTCAATGAGCAGTTCTTC
.	TRBD1	TRBJ1-2	TRBV18	CASSPDREAYYGYTF	TGTGCCAGCTCACCAGACAGGGAGGCCTACTATGGCTACACCTTC
once	.	TRBJ2-3	TRBV9	CASSVVSSSTDTQYF	TGTGCCAGCAGCGTAGTTAGCTCTAGCACAGATACGCAGTATTTT
.	TRBD1	TRBJ1-4	TRBV19	CASTYTLGGGNEKLFF	TGTGCCAGTACCTACACCCTAGGGGGCGGTAATGAAAAACTGTTTTTT
.	TRBD1	TRBJ2-7	TRBV2	CASSFHRTGGASYEQYF	TGTGCCAGCAGTTTCCATCGTACAGGGGGCGCTAGCTACGAGCAGTACTTC
.	.	TRBJ2-7	TRBV4-1	CASSPSELPGYYEQYF	TGCGCCAGCAGTCCAAGTGAGTTGCCAGGGTACTACGAGCAGTACTTC
.	TRBD2	TRBJ2-3	TRBV4-3	CASSPSGGEVYTQYF	TGCGCCAGCAGCCCCTCGGGGGGGGAAGTGTATACGCAGTATTTT